The clone carrying this T cell receptor (beta chain) came up once. This record comes from a study of cytomegalovirus exposure and HLA in healthy donors. The protocol was immunoSEQ multiplex PCR, while the TCRdb copy is restricted to in-frame clones and leaves out a portion. Here the sample spans 130,000 to 150,000 clones, 85% to 90% being singletons. Sequenced: PBMCs. This sequence originates from a woman aged 18 to 35 in good health and CMV-seropositive.

The CDR3 here is CASSFGGGMGGYTF. The CDR3 bases are TGTGCCAGCAGTTTTGGAGGGGGCATGGGTGGCTACACCTTC. The V gene is TRBV27, the J gene TRBJ1-2, with 7 bases that match TRBD1. This CDR3 comprises 14 residues. The V and J ends lost 3 bases and 7 bases, in that order; junction bases with no gene match: 8. CDR1 and CDR2 (germline): MNHEY, SMNVEV (reference sequence).